This is a list of T cell receptor beta chains from one sample in a study of CXCR3-negative and CXCR3-positive naive CD8 T cells. TCRdb re-called the 5' RACE reads and gives one entry per CDR3 protein, without DNA. The table lists approximately 6,900 distinct CDR3 sequences. Sequencing was performed on naive CXCR3+ CD8+ T cells from blood. The receptor set was obtained from a human donor in good health. Some clones in this sample may be carry-over from other donors' samples. CDR3s include the opening cysteine and the closing phenylalanine or tryptophan. Each record gives: J gene, clone size, V gene, CDR3 protein. Rows give clone size only sometimes, using once, few, many, or a class for an expanded clone.

j_gene: TRBJ2-1
abundance: NA
v_gene: TRBV9
CDR3aa: CASNLADSYNEQFF

j_gene: TRBJ2-1
abundance: medium-sized
v_gene: TRBV4-2
CDR3aa: CASSQENGGPQFF

j_gene: TRBJ1-1
abundance: medium-sized
v_gene: TRBV15
CDR3aa: CATSRATGGQTEAFF

j_gene: TRBJ2-1
abundance: medium-sized
v_gene: TRBV9
CDR3aa: CASSVDQALYNEQFF

j_gene: TRBJ2-6
abundance: NA
v_gene: TRBV7-9
CDR3aa: CASSDTTGANVLTF

j_gene: TRBJ2-1
abundance: NA
v_gene: TRBV4-2
CDR3aa: CASSAASGAYNEQFF

j_gene: TRBJ2-3
abundance: NA
v_gene: TRBV9
CDR3aa: CASSAGLGPDTQYF

j_gene: TRBJ1-2
abundance: NA
v_gene: TRBV6-1
CDR3aa: CASSERAQVEWYGYTF

j_gene: TRBJ2-7
abundance: medium-sized
v_gene: TRBV6-5
CDR3aa: CASSYSSGQRTYEQYF

j_gene: TRBJ2-3
abundance: medium-sized
v_gene: TRBV27
CDR3aa: CASSFGSADTQYF

j_gene: TRBJ2-5
abundance: NA
v_gene: TRBV28
CDR3aa: CASSPLGQGRETQYF

j_gene: TRBJ2-1
abundance: NA
v_gene: TRBV7-9
CDR3aa: CASGDRASREQFF

j_gene: TRBJ1-1
abundance: NA
v_gene: TRBV20-1
CDR3aa: CSARDLQGPPEAFF

j_gene: TRBJ2-4
abundance: medium-sized
v_gene: TRBV7-9
CDR3aa: CASSHGQAAKNIQYF

j_gene: TRBJ2-1
abundance: medium-sized
v_gene: TRBV14
CDR3aa: CASSQDPSGYNEQFF

j_gene: TRBJ2-3
abundance: NA
v_gene: TRBV20-1
CDR3aa: CSATRTGATDTQYF

j_gene: TRBJ2-7
abundance: NA
v_gene: TRBV28
CDR3aa: CASSFGVVGYYEQYF

j_gene: TRBJ1-1
abundance: medium-sized
v_gene: TRBV14
CDR3aa: CASSQESETEAFF

j_gene: TRBJ2-2
abundance: medium-sized
v_gene: TRBV11-2
CDR3aa: CASSLGLTGELFF

j_gene: TRBJ2-2
abundance: medium-sized
v_gene: TRBV5-6
CDR3aa: CASSLGLAEITGELFF

j_gene: TRBJ2-5
abundance: medium-sized
v_gene: TRBV9
CDR3aa: CASSVYGSDETQYF

j_gene: TRBJ1-1
abundance: NA
v_gene: TRBV4-2
CDR3aa: CASSQVPGSVTEAFF